These 24 T cell receptor beta chains were sequenced from one sample in a study of cytomegalovirus exposure and HLA in healthy donors. Primers included in the PCR were 60 Vbeta and 13 Jbeta primers. The data were produced by immunoSEQ multiplex PCR, yet TCRdb's version contains in-frame clones alone and is incomplete. In the table there are 150,000 to 200,000 clones, 86% of which are singletons. Sequenced material: PBMCs. The origin of the receptors is a woman between 18 and 29 years old in good health and CMV-seronegative.

The count of this clone is one. J is TRBJ1-1 and V is TRBV5-1; D gene uncertain. CDR1 is SGHRS and CDR2 is YFSETQ in the germline V gene. The germline V and J ends were trimmed by 1 base and 0 bases, with 10 bases remaining between them. The CDR3 sequence is 15 residues long. CDR3 nucleotide sequence: TGCGCCAGCAGCTTGTCTCCGAGAATGAACACTGAAGCTTTCTTT. Translating it yields CASSLSPRMNTEAFF.

V usage is TRBV28 and J usage is TRBJ1-1; tentatively, D is TRBD1 (6 bases). The CDR3 runs to 15 residues. Per germline, CDR1 MDHEN and CDR2 SYDVKM. Deletions cut 5 bases from V and 5 bases from J, with 18 bases between. The CDR3 sequence is CASSARRGGLTEAFF. DNA of the CDR3: TGTGCCAGCAGTGCCCGCAGGGGTGGGTTGACTGAAGCTTTCTTT.

This chain joins TRBV28 and TRBJ2-1, with D possibly matching TRBD2 (6 bases). The ends were cut back, 11 bases at V and 7 bases at J, with 24 bases in the middle. CDR3 length: 15 residues. The germline CDR1 and CDR2 sequences are MDHEN and SYDVKM. The CDR3 spells CAGKGLSADENEQFF. CDR3 nucleotides: TGTGCCGGAAAGGGACTCTCAGCTGACGAAAATGAGCAGTTCTTC.

CDR3 DNA: TGTGCCAGCTCCTTGAGAGCGGAGGCCTACGAGCAGTACTTC. Amino acid sequence: CASSLRAEAYEQYF. The V and J genes are TRBV18 and TRBJ2-7, with D perhaps TRBD2 (5 bases). Germline V lookup: CDR1 KGHSH, CDR2 LQKENI. The CDR3 length is 14 residues. The V end was cut by 6 bases, the J end by 2 bases, with 14 bases between.

The chain is built from TRBV28 and TRBJ1-5; D gene unclear. CDR1 and CDR2 (germline): MDHEN, SYDVKM. The CDR3 runs to 16 residues. The germline V and J ends were trimmed by 2 bases and 0 bases, with 11 bases remaining between them. The DNA for the CDR3 is TGTGCCAGCAGTTTAGCAGGAACCCATAGCAATCAGCCCCAGCATTTT. It specifies CASSLAGTHSNQPQHF.

The rearrangement links TRBV7-9 to TRBJ2-5; weak D call: TRBD1 (6 bases). CDR1 and CDR2 from the germline V gene are SEHNR and FQNEAQ (reference sequence). The V end was cut by 4 bases, the J end by 1 base, with 13 bases between. This CDR3 is built from 15 residues. The CDR3 DNA reads as TGTGCCAGCAGCTCATGGACAGCCTCCCAAGAGACCCAGTACTTC. Translation: CASSSWTASQETQYF. Using reference TRBV7-9 and TRBJ2-5 for the parts outside the CDR3, the full variable domain is DTGVSQNPRHKITKRGQNVTFRCDPISEHNRLYWYRQTLGQGPEFLTYFQNEAQLEKSRLLSDRFSAERPKGSFSTLEIQRTEQGDSAMYLCASSSWTASQETQYFGPGTRLLVL.

The chain combines TRBV18 with TRBJ1-5; D possibly corresponds to TRBD1 (6 bases). The ends were cut back, 2 bases at V and 1 base at J, with 6 bases in the middle. CDR1 KGHSH and CDR2 LQKENI come from the germline V gene. The CDR3 is made up of 14 amino acids. CDR3 in amino acids: CASSPGGSNQPQHF. Here the CDR3 DNA reads TGTGCCAGCTCACCAGGGGGCAGCAATCAGCCCCAGCATTTT. Full variable domain (rest looked up from reference TRBV18 and TRBJ1-5): NAGVMQNPRHLVRRRGQEARLRCSPMKGHSHVYWYRQLPEEGLKFMVYLQKENIIDESGMPKERFSAEFPKEGPSILRIQQVVRGDSAAYFCASSPGGSNQPQHFGDGTRLSIL.

This chain uses TRBV29-1 with TRBJ2-1; 14 positions match TRBD2. CDR3 length: 17 amino acids. With V trimmed by 6 bases and J by 2 bases, 9 bases remained unmatched. CDR1 and CDR2 from the germline V gene are SQVTM and ANQGSEA. The chain's CDR3 is CSVDGLAGGPTYNEQFF. CDR3 DNA sequence: TGCAGCGTCGATGGACTAGCGGGAGGACCTACCTACAATGAGCAGTTCTTC.

This chain links TRBV11-2 with TRBJ2-7; D gene ambiguous. Germline V gene lookup returns CDR1 SGHAT and CDR2 FQNNGV. V gave up 5 bases and J gave up 6 bases, with 23 bases separating them. This CDR3 contains 16 residues. The CDR3 DNA follows: TGTGCCAGCAGCGATCACGTCGCCGGAGATCAAGGCGAGCAGTACTTC. The encoded protein is CASSDHVAGDQGEQYF.

This chain joins TRBV5-4 and TRBJ2-3, with 8 positions matching TRBD2. The CDR3 loop spans 15 amino acids. Per germline, CDR1 SGHNT and CDR2 YYREEE (reference sequence). V was pared by 4 bases and J by 0 bases, with 4 bases of the junction left unmatched. CDR3 amino acids: CASSIAGFSTDTQYF. For the CDR3, the DNA is TGTGCCAGCAGCATAGCGGGGTTTAGCACAGATACGCAGTATTTT. Drawing the rest from reference TRBV5-4 and TRBJ2-3, the complete variable domain is ETGVTQSPTHLIKTRGQQVTLRCSSQSGHNTVSWYQQALGQGPQFIFQYYREEENGRGNFPPRFSGLQFPNYSSELNVNALELDDSALYLCASSIAGFSTDTQYFGPGTRLTVL.

The chain combines TRBV2 with TRBJ1-2; the D is unclear. Germline V gene sequence: CDR1 SNHLY, CDR2 FYNNEI. This CDR3 region has 13 residues. The V end was cut by 6 bases, the J end by 1 base, with 9 bases between. The CDR3: CASRGHSNYGYTF. The CDR3 coding sequence is TGTGCCAGCAGAGGTCACAGTAACTATGGCTACACCTTC.

The chain combines TRBV5-1 with TRBJ2-3, with D perhaps matching TRBD2 (6 bases). Germline V gene data show CDR1 as SGHRS and CDR2 as YFSETQ. This CDR3 is 16 amino acids long. Trimming took 0 bases from V and 3 from J, leaving 14 bases between them. CDR3 DNA sequence: TGCGCCAGCAGCTTGGATCCTCGCGGGGAGACAGATACGCAGTATTTT. Its protein is CASSLDPRGETDTQYF.

This rearrangement joins TRBV6-5 to TRBJ2-3; 9 positions match TRBD2. The CDR3 has 15 residues. Losses at the gene ends were 2 bases for V and 2 bases for J; bases not matched to a gene: 2. CDR1 is MNHEY, CDR2 SVGAGI, per germline. The CDR3 DNA reads TGTGCCAGCAGTTACGCTAGCGGGGCCACAGATACGCAGTATTTT. Amino acids: CASSYASGATDTQYF.

A single count supports this clone. The chain employs TRBV28 and TRBJ1-5; 7 bases align to TRBD1. The CDR3 is made up of 15 amino acids. Germline V gene data show CDR1 as MDHEN and CDR2 as SYDVKM. Trimming at V came to 2 bases and at J to 1 base, leaving 2 bases not matched to a gene. CDR3 coding DNA: TGTGCCAGCAGTTTAGCAGGGGGGAGCAATCAGCCCCAGCATTTT. It codes for CASSLAGGSNQPQHF.

J is TRBJ1-1 and V is TRBV30; 10 bases are a match to TRBD1. Germline V gene sequence: CDR1 GTSNPN, CDR2 SVGIG (reference sequence). There are 13 residues in the CDR3. V was clipped by 7 bases and J by 7 bases; unmatched bases: 9. DNA for the CDR3: TGTGCCTTATCATTGACAGGGGGCAGTGAAGCTTTCTTT. Its protein is CALSLTGGSEAFF.

This clone has only one observation. V and J are TRBV9 and TRBJ2-3, with 8 bases fitting TRBD1. Germline V gene sequence: CDR1 SGDLS, CDR2 YYNGEE. This CDR3 has 14 residues. With V trimmed by 4 bases and J by 3 bases, 4 bases remained unmatched. CDR3 coding DNA: TGTGCCAGCAGCACAGGGGGAAGTACAGATACGCAGTATTTT. Protein product: CASSTGGSTDTQYF.

The chain combines TRBV19 with TRBJ1-1; maybe TRBD1 (5 bases). Looked up from germline, CDR1 is LNHDA and CDR2 is SQIVND (reference sequence). Trimming took off 3 bases at V and 4 bases at J, with 18 bases between the two ends. The CDR3 sequence is 16 residues long. This chain's CDR3 is CASSIQGRRTGTEAFF. CDR3 coding DNA: TGTGCCAGTAGTATCCAAGGTAGGAGAACAGGCACTGAAGCTTTCTTT.

The chain carries TRBV30 and TRBJ2-2; TRBD2 aligns across 8 bases. The CDR3 sequence is 14 residues long. The J segment lost 1 base and the V segment lost 7 bases, leaving 5 bases of the junction unmatched. Germline-derived CDR1 and CDR2 are GTSNPN and SVGIG (reference sequence). The CDR3 bases are TGTGCCTCCCGGGGGGGGAAGAACACCGGGGAGCTGTTTTTT. Protein product: CASRGGKNTGELFF. The full variable domain, with the rest looked up from reference TRBV30 and TRBJ2-2, is SQTIHQWPATLVQPVGSPLSLECTVEGTSNPNLYWYRQAAGRGLQLLFYSVGIGQISSEVPQNLSASRPQDRQFILSSKKLLLSDSGFYLCASRGGKNTGELFFGEGSRLTVL.

This chain joins TRBV5-6 and TRBJ2-6; 8 bases match TRBD1. Trimming cost V 0 bases and J 1 base; bases outside gene matches: 0. The CDR3 spans 16 residues. Germline CDR1 and CDR2: SGHDT and YYEEEE. The DNA for the CDR3 is TGTGCCAGCAGCTTGGGGACAGGGTCTGGGGCCAACGTCCTGACTTTC. Translation: CASSLGTGSGANVLTF.

The chain uses TRBV14 and TRBJ2-3, with 10 bases identical to TRBD2. Germline CDR1 is SGHDN and CDR2 is FVKESK. The ends lost 4 bases at V and 1 base at J; junction bases unmatched: 2. The CDR3 is made up of 15 amino acids. The CDR3 sequence is CASSPGLARTDTQYF. CDR3 sequence (DNA): TGTGCCAGCAGCCCGGGACTAGCGCGCACAGATACGCAGTATTTT.

The rearrangement uses TRBV2 and TRBJ1-2; the D gene is possibly TRBD1 (5 bases). The ends were cut back, 6 bases at V and 3 bases at J, with 11 bases in the middle. The CDR3 loop spans 13 amino acids. Germline CDR1 SNHLY, CDR2 FYNNEI. The CDR3, as DNA: TGTGCCAGCAGGGTCGACAGAGACTATGGCTACACCTTC. Protein sequence: CASRVDRDYGYTF. Based on the CDR3 plus reference TRBV2 and TRBJ1-2, the full variable domain is EPEVTQTPSHQVTQMGQEVILRCVPISNHLYFYWYRQILGQKVEFLVSFYNNEISEKSEIFDDQFSVERPDGSNFTLKIRSTKLEDSAMYFCASRVDRDYGYTFGSGTRLTVV.

The rearrangement joins TRBV7-3 to TRBJ1-2; 9 positions match TRBD1. The CDR3 covers 15 residues. Losses at the gene ends were 2 bases for V and 5 bases for J; bases not matched to a gene: 6. Germline CDR1 SGHTA, CDR2 FQGTGA. CDR3 in amino acids: CASSLAGGQGYGYTF. DNA for the CDR3: TGTGCCAGCAGCTTAGCCGGAGGACAGGGGTATGGCTACACCTTC.

The chain is built from TRBV19 and TRBJ2-7, with D possibly TRBD1 on 6 matching bases. The CDR3 is made up of 11 amino acids. V lost 10 bases to trimming and J lost 5 bases, with 12 bases between them. Per germline, CDR1 LNHDA and CDR2 SQIVND (reference sequence). CDR3 nucleotide sequence: TGTGCCATTACAGGGAGAAACGAGCAGTACTTC. Its protein product is CAITGRNEQYF.

The genes are TRBV18 and TRBJ2-7; 7 bases are a match to TRBD1. Per the germline V gene, CDR1 is KGHSH and CDR2 is LQKENI. J gave up 4 bases and V 3 bases, and 15 bases lay outside the gene matches. The CDR3 runs 17 residues. In DNA form, the CDR3 reads TGTGCCAGCTCACCCTCTGCGCCCAGGACAGGAGGATACGAGCAGTACTTC. Protein sequence: CASSPSAPRTGGYEQYF.